The rows below give T cell receptor beta chains drawn from one sample of a study of cytomegalovirus exposure and HLA in healthy donors. Here immunoSEQ multiplex PCR was the method, and the copy in TCRdb shows in-frame clones only, minus some. The profile shows around 200,000 clones, roughly 80% of them singletons. Material: PBMCs. These receptors all stem from a girl aged 2 to 9 in good health and CMV-seronegative. CDR3s include the opening cysteine and the closing phenylalanine or tryptophan. Fields, in order: D gene, CDR3 length, J gene, V gene, CDR3 DNA, CDR3 protein. The D gene is left open where the match is weak.

D: TRBD1
length: 17
J: TRBJ2-7
V: TRBV5-1
DNA: TGCGCCAGCAGCTTGGGCGACCCGGGACAGGCTCCCTACGAGCAGTACTTC
CDR3: CASSLGDPGQAPYEQYF

D: TRBD2
length: 15
J: TRBJ2-1
V: TRBV6-5
DNA: TGTGCCAGCAGTTGGACTAGCGGGAGGAACAATGAGCAGTTCTTC
CDR3: CASSWTSGRNNEQFF

D: TRBD1
length: 18
J: TRBJ2-6
V: TRBV7-9
DNA: TGTGCCAGCAGCTTACGTTGGACAGGGGGCGCTGGGGCCAACGTCCTGACTTTC
CDR3: CASSLRWTGGAGANVLTF

D: TRBD1
length: 15
J: TRBJ2-1
V: TRBV4-1
DNA: TGCGCCAGCAGCCAAGACAGGGGGAACTACAATGAGCAGTTCTTC
CDR3: CASSQDRGNYNEQFF

D: -
length: 13
J: TRBJ2-7
V: TRBV5-5
DNA: TGTGCCAGCAGATTTGGGGGCAGGGACGAGCAGTACTTC
CDR3: CASRFGGRDEQYF

D: -
length: 11
J: TRBJ1-2
V: TRBV6-1
DNA: TGTGCCAGCAGTGAATTCAGGGGCTACACCTTC
CDR3: CASSEFRGYTF

D: TRBD2
length: 16
J: TRBJ2-5
V: TRBV10-3
DNA: TGTGCCATCAGCCAGACTAGCGGGAGGGCCACTGAGACCCAGTACTTC
CDR3: CAISQTSGRATETQYF

D: -
length: 16
J: TRBJ2-1
V: TRBV27
DNA: TGTGCCAGCAGTTCCCTACAGGGAAAGGCAATCAATGAGCAGTTCTTC
CDR3: CASSSLQGKAINEQFF

D: TRBD1
length: 14
J: TRBJ2-1
V: TRBV18
DNA: TGTGCCAGCTCACCGGGACAGGGGGCTTGGGAGCAGTTCTTC
CDR3: CASSPGQGAWEQFF

D: TRBD1
length: 14
J: TRBJ1-6
V: TRBV11-3
DNA: TGTGCCAGCAGCCAGGGACAGGGGAATTCACCCCTCCACTTT
CDR3: CASSQGQGNSPLHF

D: -
length: 14
J: TRBJ2-2
V: TRBV7-9
DNA: TGTGCCAGCAGCTTACAGGCCCAAACCGGGGAGCTGTTTTTT
CDR3: CASSLQAQTGELFF

D: TRBD1
length: 14
J: TRBJ2-7
V: TRBV6-5
DNA: TGTGCCAGCAGTTTCTCCGGGACAGTATTGGAGCAGTACTTC
CDR3: CASSFSGTVLEQYF

D: -
length: 15
J: TRBJ2-3
V: TRBV6-5
DNA: TGTGCCAGCAGTTACTCCGAACTACACACAGATACGCAGTATTTT
CDR3: CASSYSELHTDTQYF

D: -
length: 15
J: TRBJ2-7
V: TRBV7-9
DNA: TGTGCCAGCAGCTCGGGACGGGAGTACCTATACGAGCAGTACTTC
CDR3: CASSSGREYLYEQYF

D: -
length: 16
J: TRBJ2-7
V: TRBV4-2
DNA: TGTGCCAGCAGCCAAGGGCAGGGCCTCACGGACTACGAGCAGTACTTC
CDR3: CASSQGQGLTDYEQYF